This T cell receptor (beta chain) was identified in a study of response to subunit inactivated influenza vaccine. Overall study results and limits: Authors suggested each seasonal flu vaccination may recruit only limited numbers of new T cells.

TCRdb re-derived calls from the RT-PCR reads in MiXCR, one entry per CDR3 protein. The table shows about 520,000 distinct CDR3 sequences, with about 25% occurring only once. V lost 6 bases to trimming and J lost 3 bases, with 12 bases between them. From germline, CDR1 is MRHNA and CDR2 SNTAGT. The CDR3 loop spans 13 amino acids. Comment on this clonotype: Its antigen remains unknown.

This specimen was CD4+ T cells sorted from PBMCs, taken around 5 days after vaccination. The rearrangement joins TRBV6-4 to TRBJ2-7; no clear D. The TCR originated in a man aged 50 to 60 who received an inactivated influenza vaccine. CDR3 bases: TGTGCCAGCAGCCTGGACGGAGACTACGAGCAGTACTTC. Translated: CASSLDGDYEQYF.